This TCR beta chain derives from a study of metastatic and nonmetastatic thyroid tumors (dated by TCRdb to 2020 to 2022). Regarding the research as a whole: For patients with malignant and with benign thyroid disease, the researchers compared repertoires between peripheral blood samples and tumor or nodule tissue samples. The paper as a whole reports these results and caveats: In both blood and tumor samples, malignant tumors were reported to have significantly higher TCR beta diversity than benign nodules.

The library was produced with PCR. Sequencing was performed on an Illumina HiSeq 4000. The TCR beta-chain CDR3 region of each patient was profiled by high-throughput sequencing. In the paper's pipeline: A classifier to discriminate distant-metastatic papillary thyroid cancer patients was built from CDR3 differences across clinicopathological groups. The Shannon index was used to measure repertoire diversity, and the Morisita-Horn index was used to measure how similar tumor and blood repertoires were. The public sequencing data were trimmed at Q25 with fastp and processed into clonotypes with MiXCR by TCRdb, which kept only in-frame beta chains. TCRdb, rather than the study authors, made the V and J calls. For this sample the table gives roughly 11,000 clones, of which around 25% were detected only once. The ten largest make up about a fifth of the sample. The cysteine opens and the phenylalanine closes a CDR3 of 16 amino acids. Just CDR3 DNA is preserved here, 48 bases in frame from base 1. CDR1 and CDR2 were assigned from the germline V gene as SGHAT and FQNNGV. Here V drops 5 bases and J drops 2 bases, and the junction holds 7 bases not matched to any gene.

As regards this clone: Its antigen is currently not known. No base quality information exists; no much larger clone differs at one position.

Before undergoing thyroid surgery, none of the patients had been given any kind of treatment. Using T-cell receptor beta sequencing, the study looked back at clinical samples from patients collected from about 2011 to 2018. The rearranged segments are TRBV11-2 and TRBJ2-5; TRBD1 fits 11 bases in the junction. The sample taken for sequencing was adjacent normal tissue. This clonotype was sampled from a male donor with papillary thyroid cancer or a benign thyroid nodule (not recorded which). Some clones in this sample may be carry-over from other donors' samples. The sequence in DNA is TGTGCCAGCAGCCACCGGGACAGGGGGTTTCAAGAGACCCAGTACTTC. Its product reads: CASSHRDRGFQETQYF.